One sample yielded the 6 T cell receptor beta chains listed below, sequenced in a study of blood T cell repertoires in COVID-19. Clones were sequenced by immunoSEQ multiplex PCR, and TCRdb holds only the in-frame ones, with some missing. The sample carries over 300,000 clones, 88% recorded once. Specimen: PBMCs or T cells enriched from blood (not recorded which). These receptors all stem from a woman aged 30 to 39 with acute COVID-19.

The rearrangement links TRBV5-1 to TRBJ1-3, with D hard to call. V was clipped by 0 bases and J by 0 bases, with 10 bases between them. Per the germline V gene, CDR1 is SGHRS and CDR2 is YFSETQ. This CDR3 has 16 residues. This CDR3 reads CASSLGQMLSGNTIYF. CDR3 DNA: TGCGCCAGCAGCTTGGGCCAGATGCTCTCTGGAAACACCATATATTTT.

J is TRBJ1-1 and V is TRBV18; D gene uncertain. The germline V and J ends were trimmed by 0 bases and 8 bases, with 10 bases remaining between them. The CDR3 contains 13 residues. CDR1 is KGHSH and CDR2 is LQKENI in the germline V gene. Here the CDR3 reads CASSPPAGMEAFF. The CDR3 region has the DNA TGTGCCAGCTCACCACCGGCGGGCATGGAAGCTTTCTTT.

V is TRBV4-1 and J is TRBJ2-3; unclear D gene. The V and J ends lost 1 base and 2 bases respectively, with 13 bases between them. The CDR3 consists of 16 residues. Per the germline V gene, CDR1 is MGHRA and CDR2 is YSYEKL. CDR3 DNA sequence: TGCGCCAGCAGCCAAGTCTATGGTTCCCCCACAGATACGCAGTATTTT. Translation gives CASSQVYGSPTDTQYF.

CDR3 bases: TGTGCCAGCAGCGTTAGTGGGGGGAACAATAATGAGCAGTTCTTC. This encodes CASSVSGGNNNEQFF. The chain employs TRBV9 and TRBJ2-1, with a tentative D call TRBD2 (6 bases). The CDR3 is 15 residues long. Germline CDR1 is SGDLS and CDR2 is YYNGEE. Deletions cut 2 bases from V and 7 bases from J, with 16 bases between.

The CDR3 loop is CASSIETGNAFDEQYF. The CDR3 DNA is TGTGCCAGTAGTATCGAGACAGGGAATGCTTTCGACGAGCAGTACTTC. The chain is built from TRBV19 and TRBJ2-7; 7 nucleotides agree with TRBD1. Germline CDR1 LNHDA, CDR2 SQIVND (reference sequence). The J segment lost 5 bases and the V segment lost 3 bases, leaving 13 bases of the junction unmatched. CDR3 size: 16 residues.

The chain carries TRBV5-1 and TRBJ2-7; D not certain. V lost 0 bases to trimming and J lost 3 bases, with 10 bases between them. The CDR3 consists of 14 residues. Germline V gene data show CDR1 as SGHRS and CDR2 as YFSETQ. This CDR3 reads CASSLDPTGYEQYF. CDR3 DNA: TGCGCCAGCAGCTTGGATCCAACGGGCTACGAGCAGTACTTC.